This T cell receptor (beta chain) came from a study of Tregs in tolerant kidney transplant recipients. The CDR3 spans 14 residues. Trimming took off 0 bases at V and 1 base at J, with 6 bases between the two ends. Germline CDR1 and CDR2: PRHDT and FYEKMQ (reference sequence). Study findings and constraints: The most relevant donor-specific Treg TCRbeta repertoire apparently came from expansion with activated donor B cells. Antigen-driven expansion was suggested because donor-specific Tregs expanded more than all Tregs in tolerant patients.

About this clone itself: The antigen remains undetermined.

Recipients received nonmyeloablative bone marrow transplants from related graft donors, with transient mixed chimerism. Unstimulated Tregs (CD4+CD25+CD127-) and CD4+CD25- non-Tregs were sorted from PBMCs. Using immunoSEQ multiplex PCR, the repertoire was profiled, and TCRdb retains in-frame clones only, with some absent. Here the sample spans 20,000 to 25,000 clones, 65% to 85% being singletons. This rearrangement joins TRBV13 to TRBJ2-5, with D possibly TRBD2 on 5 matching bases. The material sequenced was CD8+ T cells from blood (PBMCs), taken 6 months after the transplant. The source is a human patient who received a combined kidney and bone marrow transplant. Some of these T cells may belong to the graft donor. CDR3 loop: CASSLGGSQETQYF. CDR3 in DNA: TGTGCCAGCAGCTTAGGGGGGAGCCAAGAGACCCAGTACTTC.